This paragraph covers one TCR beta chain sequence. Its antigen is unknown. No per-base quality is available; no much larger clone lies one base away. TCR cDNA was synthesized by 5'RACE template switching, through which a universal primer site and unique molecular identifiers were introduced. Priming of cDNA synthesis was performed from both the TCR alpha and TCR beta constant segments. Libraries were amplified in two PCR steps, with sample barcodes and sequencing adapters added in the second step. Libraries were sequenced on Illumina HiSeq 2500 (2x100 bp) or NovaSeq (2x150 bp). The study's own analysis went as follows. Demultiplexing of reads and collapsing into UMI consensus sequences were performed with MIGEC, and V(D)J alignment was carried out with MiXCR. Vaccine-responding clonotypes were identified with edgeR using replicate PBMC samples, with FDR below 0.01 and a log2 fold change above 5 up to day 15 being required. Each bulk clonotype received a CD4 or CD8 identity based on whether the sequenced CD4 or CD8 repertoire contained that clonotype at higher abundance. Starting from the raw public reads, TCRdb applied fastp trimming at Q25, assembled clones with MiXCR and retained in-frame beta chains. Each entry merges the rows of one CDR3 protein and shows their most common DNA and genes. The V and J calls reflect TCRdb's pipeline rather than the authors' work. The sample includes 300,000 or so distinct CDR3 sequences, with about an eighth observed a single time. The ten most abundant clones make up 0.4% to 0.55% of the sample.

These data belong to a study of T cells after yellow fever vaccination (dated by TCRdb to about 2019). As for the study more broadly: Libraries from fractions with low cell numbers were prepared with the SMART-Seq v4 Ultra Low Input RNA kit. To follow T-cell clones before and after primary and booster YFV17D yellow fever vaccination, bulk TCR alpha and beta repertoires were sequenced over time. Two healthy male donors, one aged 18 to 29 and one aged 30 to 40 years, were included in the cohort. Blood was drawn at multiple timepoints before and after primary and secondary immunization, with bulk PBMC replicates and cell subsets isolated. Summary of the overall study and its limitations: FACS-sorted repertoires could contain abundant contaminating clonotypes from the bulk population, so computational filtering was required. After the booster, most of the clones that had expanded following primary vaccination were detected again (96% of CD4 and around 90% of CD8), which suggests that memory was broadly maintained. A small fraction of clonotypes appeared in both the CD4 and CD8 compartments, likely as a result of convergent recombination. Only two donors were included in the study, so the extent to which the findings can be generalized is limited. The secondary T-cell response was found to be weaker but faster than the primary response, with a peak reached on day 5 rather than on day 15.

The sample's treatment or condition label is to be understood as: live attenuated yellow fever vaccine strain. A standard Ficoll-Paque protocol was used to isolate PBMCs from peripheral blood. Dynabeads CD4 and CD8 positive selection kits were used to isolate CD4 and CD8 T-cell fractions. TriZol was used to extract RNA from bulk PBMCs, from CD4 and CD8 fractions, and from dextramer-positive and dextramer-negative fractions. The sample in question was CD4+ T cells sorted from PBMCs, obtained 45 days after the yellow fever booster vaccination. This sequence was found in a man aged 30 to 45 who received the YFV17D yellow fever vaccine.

The CDR3 region reads CASSLAGTSGTEQYF. The DNA sequence is as follows: TGCGCCAGCAGCTTGGCTGGGACTAGCGGGACCGAGCAGTACTTC. This sequence uses TRBV5-1 and TRBJ2-7; TRBD2 aligns with 13 central bases. From V the trimming removes 0 bases and from J it removes 6 bases, while the gene matches leave 3 bases of the junction unaccounted for. Based on the germline V gene, the CDR1 and CDR2 sequences are SGHRS and YFSETQ. Including the terminal cysteine and phenylalanine, the CDR3 comprises 15 residues. Only the CDR3 DNA is retained, 45 bases long and in frame from the first base.